A selection of T cell receptor beta chains follows, all from one sample in a study of B cell selection in AIRE deficiency. Clones were sequenced by immunoSEQ multiplex PCR, and TCRdb holds only the in-frame ones, with some missing. The table records about 25,000 clones, around 95% of them present only once. The sample consisted of CD4+CD127+ conventional T cells sorted from PBMCs. These receptors were obtained from a human donor in good health. CDR3s include the opening cysteine and the closing phenylalanine or tryptophan. D genes are given only for firm matches. Size values are once, few and many counts, or a class for expanded clones, and some rows have none.

CDR3aa	CDR3nt	j_gene	v_gene	abundance	d_gene
CASSQSGADGYTF	TGTGCCAGCAGCCAATCAGGGGCTGATGGCTACACCTTC	TRBJ1-2	TRBV14	-	-
CASTRQGANTEAFF	TGTGCCAGTACCCGACAGGGGGCCAACACTGAAGCTTTCTTT	TRBJ1-1	TRBV19	-	TRBD1
CASSQPGRGRRSPLHF	TGTGCCAGCAGCCAACCTGGACGGGGGCGGCGTTCACCCCTCCACTTT	TRBJ1-6	TRBV14	once	-
CATSIGGSITGELFF	TGTGCCACCTCCATAGGCGGGAGTATCACCGGGGAGCTGTTTTTT	TRBJ2-2	TRBV4-2	-	TRBD2
CASSPFVAGGKHNEQFF	TGTGCCAGCAGCCCTTTTGTGGCGGGGGGGAAACACAATGAGCAGTTCTTC	TRBJ2-1	TRBV14	-	TRBD2
CASSPGSVSYEQYF	TGTGCCAGCTCACCAGGTTCCGTTTCCTACGAGCAGTACTTC	TRBJ2-7	TRBV18	once	-
CAAESPDYGYTF	TGTGCCGCAGAGAGCCCCGACTATGGCTACACCTTC	TRBJ1-2	TRBV6-5	-	-
CASSPTAQEYYEQYF	TGTGCCAGCAGCCCAACTGCGCAGGAATACTACGAGCAGTACTTC	TRBJ2-7	TRBV2	-	-
CASSLGLGVSYEQYF	TGTGCCAGCAGCTTGGGTTTGGGGGTGTCCTACGAGCAGTACTTC	TRBJ2-7	TRBV7-6	-	-
CASSLKDYGYTF	TGCGCCAGCAGCTTAAAAGACTATGGCTACACCTTC	TRBJ1-2	TRBV5-1	-	-
CASGPTGWYTEAFF	TGTGCTAGTGGTCCGACGGGGTGGTACACTGAAGCTTTCTTT	TRBJ1-1	TRBV12-5	-	-
CASSSGTSRTDTQYF	TGTGCCAGCAGCTCCGGGACTAGCCGGACAGATACGCAGTATTTT	TRBJ2-3	TRBV5-4	-	TRBD2
CASSPDRGSGYGYTF	TGCGCCAGCAGCCCGGACAGGGGCAGTGGGTATGGCTACACCTTC	TRBJ1-2	TRBV5-1	-	TRBD1
CASSPLGATNEKLFF	TGTGCCAGCTCACCACTAGGGGCAACTAATGAAAAACTGTTTTTT	TRBJ1-4	TRBV18	-	-
CASSATGAGAANVLTF	TGTGCCAGTAGTGCGACGGGGGCAGGGGCGGCCAACGTCCTGACTTTC	TRBJ2-6	TRBV19	-	-
CASSYFRADTQYF	TGTGCCAGCAGTTACTTCCGTGCAGATACGCAGTATTTT	TRBJ2-3	TRBV6-6	-	-
CASSERDRYGYTF	TGTGCCAGCAGTGAGCGGGACAGGTATGGCTACACCTTC	TRBJ1-2	TRBV6-1	few	TRBD1
CASRDGTGGLGTEAFF	TGTGCCAGTAGAGACGGGACAGGGGGCCTAGGGACTGAAGCTTTCTTT	TRBJ1-1	TRBV19	-	TRBD1
CASSYGDRFDEQYF	TGTGCCAGCAGTTACGGGGACAGGTTCGACGAGCAGTACTTC	TRBJ2-7	TRBV6-6	-	TRBD1
CASSPFRDTEAFF	TGTGCCAGCAGCCCATTCCGGGACACTGAAGCTTTCTTT	TRBJ1-1	TRBV7-9	-	-
CASSRRTITSGAYEQYF	TGTGCCAGCAGCCGCCGTACAATAACTAGCGGAGCGTACGAGCAGTACTTC	TRBJ2-7	TRBV11-2	few	TRBD2
CASSLDQVTSGRQHNEQFF	TGTGCCAGCAGCTTAGATCAGGTGACTAGCGGGAGACAACACAATGAGCAGTTCTTC	TRBJ2-1	TRBV7-2	-	TRBD2